The clone carrying this T cell receptor (beta chain) was counted many times. These data belong to a study of CD4 and CD8 cells across lung adenocarcinoma regions. TCRdb itself ran the PCR reads through MiXCR, one entry per CDR3 protein. The repertoire has some 10,000 distinct CDR3 sequences, over 45% of them found once; the top ten carry 30% to 35%. This CDR3 has 13 residues. Per germline, CDR1 MNHEY and CDR2 SVGAGI. Localized lung adenocarcinoma, a non-small cell lung cancer, affected the donors. The chain uses TRBV6-5 and TRBJ2-1; 9 nucleotides line up with TRBD2. The J call may be wrong; the DNA end is better matched by TRBJ2-5. This clonotype originated in a male donor with lung adenocarcinoma. The CD4 and CD8 labels of this study may be unreliable. Sequencing was done on a sample of CD8+ T cells from the margin of a lung tumor. The CDR3 region has the DNA TGTGCCAGCAGTTCTTGGGGACTAGCGACCCAGTACTTC. Its translation is CASSSWGLATQYF.